This entry lists 30 T cell receptor beta chains sequenced from one sample in a study of blood T cell repertoires in COVID-19. Profiling relied on immunoSEQ multiplex PCR, and the TCRdb table lists in-frame clones only, not all of them. The table lists approximately 270,000 clones, approximately 85% of them singletons. The sample was PBMCs or T cells enriched from blood (not recorded which). The receptor set was obtained from a woman aged 50 to 65 who had recovered from COVID-19.

This clone was seen only once. This sequence joins TRBV19 and TRBJ2-4, with D perhaps TRBD2 (8 bases). V lost 6 bases and J lost 9, with 21 bases in between. This CDR3 is 15 amino acids long. Germline CDR1 LNHDA, CDR2 SQIVND (reference sequence). The DNA of the CDR3 is TGTGCCAGTAGGCGGACAGGCTCCGGGGGGGGCATTCAGTACTTC. Translated, it gives CASRRTGSGGGIQYF. Full variable domain (remainder filled in from reference TRBV19 and TRBJ2-4): DGGITQSPKYLFRKEGQNVTLSCEQNLNHDAMYWYRQDPGQGLRLIYYSQIVNDFQKGDIAEGYSVSREKKESFPLTVTSAQKNPTAFYLCASRRTGSGGGIQYFGAGTRLSVL.

This chain uses TRBV14 with TRBJ1-5; D is possibly TRBD1 (5 bases). The CDR3 runs to 14 residues. CDR1 is SGHDN and CDR2 is FVKESK in the germline V gene. V lost 1 base and J lost 3, with 7 bases in between. CDR3: CASSQGQNNQPQHF. The CDR3 DNA sequence: TGTGCCAGCAGCCAAGGACAGAACAATCAGCCCCAGCATTTT.

The chain links TRBV5-1 to TRBJ2-1; 8 bases align to TRBD2. The J segment lost 9 bases and the V segment lost 1 base, leaving 9 bases of the junction unmatched. Germline CDR1 reads SGHRS; CDR2 reads YFSETQ. The CDR3 sequence is 15 residues long. DNA of the CDR3: TGCGCCAGCAGCTTGATCGGTAGCGGGATAAGTGAGCAGTTCTTC. This sequence encodes CASSLIGSGISEQFF.

V usage is TRBV18 and J usage is TRBJ1-2; D is possibly TRBD1 (6 bases). From germline, CDR1 is KGHSH and CDR2 LQKENI. This CDR3 region has 16 residues. V lost 4 bases, J lost 4 bases, and 19 bases lay in between. CDR3 nucleotides: TGTGCCAGCTCACTCCACCGCTCGGACAGTGTCTATGGCTACACCTTC. Translated, it gives CASSLHRSDSVYGYTF.

In DNA, the CDR3 is TGTGCCAGCAGCTATAGGACAGGGGGGAACACTGAAGCTTTCTTT. Residues: CASSYRTGGNTEAFF. The rearrangement uses TRBV5-4 and TRBJ1-1; 10 bases fit TRBD1. The germline gives CDR1 SGHNT, CDR2 YYREEE (reference sequence). The CDR3 has 15 amino acids. After removal of 3 bases from V and 1 base from J, the junction contained 3 bases not matched to a gene. Full variable domain (remainder filled in from reference TRBV5-4 and TRBJ1-1): ETGVTQSPTHLIKTRGQQVTLRCSSQSGHNTVSWYQQALGQGPQFIFQYYREEENGRGNFPPRFSGLQFPNYSSELNVNALELDDSALYLCASSYRTGGNTEAFFGQGTRLTVV.

This clone was seen a few times. The rearrangement links TRBV6-6 to TRBJ2-6; D perhaps matches TRBD2 (6 bases). Looked up from germline, CDR1 is MNHNY and CDR2 is SVGAGI (reference sequence). The CDR3 extends over 18 amino acids. V was cut by 5 bases and J by 1 base, with 18 bases left in between. As DNA, the CDR3 is TGTGCCAGCAGTCAGCGGGCAGTTACAAGTTCTGGGGCCAACGTCCTGACTTTC. Residues: CASSQRAVTSSGANVLTF.

V gene TRBV6-5 combines with J gene TRBJ2-7; D unresolved. Trimming cost V 11 bases and J 3 bases, with 17 bases left between them. The germline CDR1 and CDR2 sequences are MNHEY and SVGAGI. The CDR3 runs to 13 residues. The CDR3 nucleotides read TGTGCCGCCAAAGCCGGAGAGGTCTACGAGCAGTACTTC. It yields the protein CAAKAGEVYEQYF.

The V call is TRBV30, the J call TRBJ1-6, with TRBD1 as a possible D gene (6 bases). The CDR3 has 13 residues. V shed 3 bases and J shed 10 bases, with 13 bases lying between them. Germline V gives CDR1 GTSNPN, CDR2 SVGIG (reference sequence). This chain's CDR3 is CAWSPGQGSPLHF. The CDR3 DNA is TGTGCCTGGAGCCCGGGCCAGGGGTCACCCCTCCACTTT.

With respect to this clone: One end of the junction varies from germline; a read error may be responsible. The chain links TRBV7-7 to TRBJ2-1, with 8 nucleotides matching TRBD2. The V gene's germline CDR1 is SSHAT and CDR2 FNYEAQ (reference sequence). This CDR3 spans 13 amino acids. The CDR3 sequence is CASSPTSETEQFF. The DNA for the CDR3 is TGTGCTAGCAGCCCGACTAGCGAGACTGAGCAGTTCTTC. The full variable domain, completed using reference TRBV7-7 and TRBJ2-1, is GAGVSQSPRYKVTKRGQDVTLRCDPISSHATLYWYQQALGQGPEFLTYFNYEAQPDKSGLPSDRFSAERPEGSISTLTIQRTEQRDSAMYRCASSPTSETEQFFGPGTRLTVL.

The J gene is TRBJ1-4, the V gene TRBV7-2, with TRBD1 identical over 8 bases. The germline CDR1 and CDR2 sequences are SGHTA and FQGNSA. There are 17 residues in the CDR3. Germline trimming cut 5 bases from V and 4 bases from J; bases unmatched to any gene: 12. CDR3 coding DNA: TGTGCCAGCAGCCACAGTTCAGGGACAGGTGATAATGAAAAACTGTTTTTT. It translates to CASSHSSGTGDNEKLFF. The full variable domain, with the rest looked up from reference TRBV7-2 and TRBJ1-4, is GAGVSQSPSNKVTEKGKDVELRCDPISGHTALYWYRQSLGQGLEFLIYFQGNSAPDKSGLPSDRFSAERTGGSVSTLTIQRTQQEDSAVYLCASSHSSGTGDNEKLFFGSGTQLSVL.

This clone has a handful of counts. This sequence joins TRBV7-2 and TRBJ2-1; D perhaps matches TRBD2 (6 bases). CDR1 is SGHTA and CDR2 is FQGNSA in the germline V gene. V lost 3 bases and J lost 9, with 15 bases in between. The CDR3 loop spans 14 amino acids. For the CDR3, the DNA is TGTGCCAGCAGCTTGAGCCAGGGTAGCGGTGAGCAGTTCTTC. This encodes CASSLSQGSGEQFF. Full variable domain (missing parts from reference TRBV7-2 and TRBJ2-1): GAGVSQSPSNKVTEKGKDVELRCDPISGHTALYWYRQSLGQGLEFLIYFQGNSAPDKSGLPSDRFSAERTGGSVSTLTIQRTQQEDSAVYLCASSLSQGSGEQFFGPGTRLTVL.

The rearrangement joins TRBV10-3 to TRBJ1-5; 8 nucleotides agree with TRBD1. CDR1 and CDR2 (germline): ENHRY, SYGVKD. Trimming cost V 5 bases and J 5 bases; bases outside gene matches: 2. The CDR3 extends over 13 amino acids. The CDR3 sequence is CAISTDRDQPQHF. CDR3 DNA sequence: TGTGCCATCAGTACGGACAGGGATCAGCCCCAGCATTTT.

CDR3 sequence: CATSIRETQYF. CDR3 nucleotide sequence: TGTGCCACCAGTATTCGAGAGACCCAGTACTTC. The genes are TRBV24-1 and TRBJ2-5; D remains unclear. The CDR3 consists of 11 residues. CDR1 is KGHDR and CDR2 is SFDVKD in the germline V gene. Trimming cost V 6 bases and J 4 bases, with 5 bases left between them.

The chain recombines TRBV28 with TRBJ2-1; 7 nucleotides align to TRBD2. CDR1 and CDR2 (germline): MDHEN, SYDVKM. Trimming removed 2 bases from V and 0 bases from J; junction bases left unmatched: 4. The CDR3 spans 16 residues. DNA for the CDR3: TGTGCCAGCAGTTTAGGCGGGGGACCCTCCTACAATGAGCAGTTCTTC. This sequence encodes CASSLGGGPSYNEQFF.

V usage is TRBV10-3 and J usage is TRBJ2-5; D not certain. CDR1 is ENHRY and CDR2 is SYGVKD in the germline V gene. Trimming removed 4 bases from V and 5 bases from J, with 14 bases in between. This CDR3 is built from 14 residues. CDR3 sequence: CAISVSSLRETQYF. The DNA for the CDR3 is TGTGCCATCAGTGTTTCCTCTCTTCGGGAGACCCAGTACTTC.

In its sample, this clone was seen once. This chain uses TRBV4-1 with TRBJ1-4, with a possible D match to TRBD1 (6 bases). V was shortened by 3 bases and J by 1 base, with 15 bases between the two germline ends. This CDR3 spans 17 amino acids. Germline V lookup: CDR1 MGHRA, CDR2 YSYEKL. CDR3 bases: TGCGCCAGCAGCCACCCCGGGACAACTAGAACTAATGAAAAACTGTTTTTT. Protein sequence: CASSHPGTTRTNEKLFF.

A word on this clone: Other DNA sequences in this sample translate to the same CDR3. The chain has TRBV27 and TRBJ2-7; D is perhaps TRBD1 (6 bases). Per germline, CDR1 MNHEY and CDR2 SMNVEV (reference sequence). Deletions cut 4 bases from V and 4 bases from J, with 8 bases between. CDR3 length: 12 residues. The CDR3 nucleotides read TGTGCCAGCAGTTCTACAGGGTACGAGCAGTACTTC. The encoded protein is CASSSTGYEQYF.

This chain joins TRBV5-8 and TRBJ2-6, with 9 bases identical to TRBD1. This CDR3 has 18 amino acids. V lost 0 bases, J lost 0 bases, and 4 bases stayed unmatched. Looked up from germline, CDR1 is SGHTS and CDR2 is YDEGEE. CDR3 sequence: CASSLGQGVFSGANVLTF. CDR3 bases: TGTGCCAGCAGCTTGGGACAGGGGGTATTCTCTGGGGCCAACGTCCTGACTTTC.

V usage is TRBV5-1 and J usage is TRBJ2-1; D may be TRBD1 (5 bases). The length of the CDR3 is 16 residues. V shed 0 bases and J shed 12 bases, with 22 bases lying between them. CDR1 and CDR2 (germline): SGHRS, YFSETQ. The DNA of the CDR3 is TGCGCCAGCAGCTTGGCTCGGCAGGGAAGTTTCTATGGGCAGTTCTTC. Its translation is CASSLARQGSFYGQFF.

The chain combines TRBV5-1 with TRBJ1-5, with D possibly matching TRBD1 (5 bases). Trimming stripped 3 bases from V and 9 bases from J, with 16 bases between. The CDR3 loop spans 14 amino acids. The V gene's germline CDR1 is SGHRS and CDR2 YFSETQ. The CDR3 is CASSSGAGERPQHF. CDR3 bases: TGCGCCAGCAGCTCTGGGGCGGGGGAACGGCCCCAGCATTTT.

This chain connects TRBV7-9 to TRBJ2-2, with TRBD1 matching over 9 bases. V was pared by 9 bases and J by 0 bases, with 14 bases of the junction left unmatched. Germline V CDR1 and CDR2: SEHNR, FQNEAQ (reference sequence). The CDR3 contains 18 residues. The chain's CDR3 is CASAGTGILFANTGELFF. For the CDR3, the DNA is TGTGCCAGTGCCGGGACAGGGATTCTCTTCGCGAACACCGGGGAGCTGTTTTTT.

CDR3 protein: CASSQTGLAGHEQYF. In DNA form, the CDR3 reads TGTGCCAGCAGCCAAACTGGACTAGCGGGACACGAGCAGTACTTC. V gene TRBV3-1 (or the pseudogene TRBV3-2) combines with J gene TRBJ2-7, with 12 bases identical to TRBD2. This CDR3 is 15 amino acids long. In germline, CDR1 is LGHDT, CDR2 YNNKEL (reference sequence). V shed 2 bases, J shed 5 bases, and the junction held 4 bases outside the gene matches.

The chain links TRBV3-1 (or the pseudogene TRBV3-2) to TRBJ2-2; 9 nucleotides match TRBD2. Germline CDR1 is LGHDT and CDR2 is YNNKEL (reference sequence). V trimming: 4 bases; J trimming: 5 bases; junction bases outside the gene matches: 8. The CDR3 covers 16 residues. CDR3 sequence reads: CASSRLLTSGTGELFF. In DNA form, the CDR3 reads TGTGCCAGCAGCCGACTCCTGACTAGCGGTACCGGGGAGCTGTTTTTT.

This chain joins TRBV6-5 and TRBJ2-7; 14 nucleotides align to TRBD2. CDR1 is MNHEY, CDR2 SVGAGI, per germline. The CDR3 consists of 14 residues. Losses at the gene ends were 6 bases for V and 7 bases for J; bases not matched to a gene: 5. Here the CDR3 DNA reads TGTGCCAGCAGGCCGGGACTAGCGGGAGTTGAGCAGTACTTC. Its protein is CASRPGLAGVEQYF.

This chain uses TRBV6-1 with TRBJ1-3; 9 bases are a match to TRBD1. The CDR3 is 17 residues long. V lost 1 base and J lost 1; bases outside the gene matches: 5. Germline lookup yields CDR1 MNHNS and CDR2 SASEGT. The CDR3 loop reads CASSEDYRGHSGNTIYF. The CDR3 bases are TGTGCCAGCAGTGAAGATTACAGGGGGCATTCTGGAAACACCATATATTTT.

The chain joins TRBV30 to TRBJ2-5; tentative D call: TRBD1 (6 bases). V lost 4 bases, J lost 9 bases, and 12 bases lay in between. The CDR3 totals 11 residues. Looked up from germline, CDR1 is GTSNPN and CDR2 is SVGIG (reference sequence). This CDR3 reads CAWMGTIAQYF. CDR3 in DNA: TGTGCCTGGATGGGGACAATCGCCCAGTACTTC. The whole variable domain, remainder taken from reference TRBV30 and TRBJ2-5, is SQTIHQWPATLVQPVGSPLSLECTVEGTSNPNLYWYRQAAGRGLQLLFYSVGIGQISSEVPQNLSASRPQDRQFILSSKKLLLSDSGFYLCAWMGTIAQYFGPGTRLLVL.

The chain uses TRBV28 and TRBJ2-7; no definite D call. V lost 5 bases and J lost 5, with 16 bases in between. The germline gives CDR1 MDHEN, CDR2 SYDVKM. The length of the CDR3 is 14 residues. CDR3 nucleotide sequence: TGTGCCAGCAGTCGGTCAATGCAGGTGGACGAGCAGTACTTC. Its translation is CASSRSMQVDEQYF.

This clone was counted a few times. This sequence joins TRBV5-4 and TRBJ1-2, with TRBD1 identical over 11 bases. The V and J ends lost 0 bases and 8 bases, in that order; junction bases with no gene match: 3. Germline values: CDR1 SGHNT, CDR2 YYREEE (reference sequence). The CDR3 spans 14 residues. The DNA for the CDR3 is TGTGCCAGCAGCTTGGGGACAGGGGGCTTGGGCTACACCTTC. It specifies CASSLGTGGLGYTF.

The V gene is TRBV19, the J gene TRBJ2-7; a possible D gene is TRBD2 (6 bases). This CDR3 comprises 14 residues. The V end lost 5 bases, the J end lost 4 bases, and 15 bases lay between the germline ends. CDR1 LNHDA and CDR2 SQIVND come from the germline V gene (reference sequence). The CDR3 region is CASSPPLARYEQYF. The CDR3 DNA reads as TGTGCCAGTAGTCCCCCTCTAGCGAGGTACGAGCAGTACTTC.

The V gene is TRBV11-3, the J gene TRBJ2-3; tentatively, D is TRBD2 (6 bases). The CDR3 is 13 residues long. V was trimmed by 5 bases and J by 3 bases, leaving 9 bases between them. Germline values: CDR1 SGHNT, CDR2 YENEEA. The CDR3 protein is CASSPGVTDTQYF. The CDR3 region has the DNA TGTGCCAGCAGCCCGGGAGTTACAGATACGCAGTATTTT.